This T cell receptor beta chain comes out of a study of T-cell reconstitution after alpha-beta-depleted transplantation in children. Study results and caveats: There were some patients whose high TCRbeta diversity at day 60 came from surviving recipient T cells and thymic progenitors. Counts and diversity of T cells one year after transplant came mostly from newly produced T cells. Roughly two months post-transplant, alpha-beta T cells reportedly originated from several hundred graft clones that had expanded.

Unique molecular identifiers featured in how the TCRbeta library was prepared. TCRdb processed the PCR reads anew with MiXCR; each CDR3 protein has one entry. The sample has roughly 180,000 distinct CDR3 sequences, roughly 10% seen once. This clonotype has at least ten counts. What it binds is not known. The specimen was PBMCs, collected before TCRalphabeta/CD19-depleted stem cell transplant. The receptor's source is a boy aged 2 to 10 with acute myeloid leukemia, due to receive a stem cell transplant.

The CDR3 region has the DNA TGTGCCATCAGTGAGTCGGTGGGGGAGCATCAGCCCCAGCATTTT. Amino acid sequence: CAISESVGEHQPQHF. The chain combines TRBV10-3 with TRBJ1-5, with D possibly matching TRBD1 (5 bases). The CDR3 is 15 residues long. The V end lost 0 bases, the J end lost 5 bases, and 11 bases lay between the germline ends. Germline V lookup: CDR1 ENHRY, CDR2 SYGVKD.